The entry below describes one T cell receptor beta chain. Its matching antigen is unknown. Germline CDR1 is MNHEY and CDR2 is SMNVEV (reference sequence). The J segment lost 4 bases and the V segment lost 7 bases, leaving 15 bases of the junction unmatched. The CDR3 extends over 17 amino acids. The entry originates in a study of OX40 agonist ivuxolimab in advanced cancers. For the study at large: Each patient was given ivuxolimab into a vein every 2 weeks, at 0.01 to 10 mg/kg.

TCRdb keeps only in-frame clones here, not all; method: immunoSEQ multiplex PCR. The table records approximately 50,000 clones, about 88% of them present only once. Broader study findings: At 0.1 to 3.0 mg/kg, clonal expansion of CD4+ and CD8+ blood T cells had occurred by week 6.

The rearrangement links TRBV27 to TRBJ1-3; 8 nucleotides align to TRBD1. The source was CD4+ or CD8+ T cells sorted from blood, collected in a trial of the OX40 agonist ivuxolimab. This receptor was taken from an adult with an advanced solid tumor such as melanoma, head and neck, liver or kidney cancer. The CDR3 reads CASNTGGGPGSGNTIYF. CDR3 bases: TGTGCCAGCAATACAGGGGGTGGGCCAGGGTCCGGAAACACCATATATTTT.